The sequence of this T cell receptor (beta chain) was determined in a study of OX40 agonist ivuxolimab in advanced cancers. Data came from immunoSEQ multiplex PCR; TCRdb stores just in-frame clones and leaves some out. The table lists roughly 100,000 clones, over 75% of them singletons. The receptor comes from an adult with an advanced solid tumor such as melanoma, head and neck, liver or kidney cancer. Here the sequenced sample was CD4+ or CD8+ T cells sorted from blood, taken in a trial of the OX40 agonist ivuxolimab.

The CDR3 sequence is CASATISAYQETQYF. DNA for the CDR3: TGTGCCAGCGCTACCATCAGCGCCTACCAAGAGACCCAGTACTTC. The V and J genes are TRBV27 and TRBJ2-5, with D unresolved. V was clipped by 8 bases and J by 0 bases, with 16 bases between them. Germline V gene data show CDR1 as MNHEY and CDR2 as SMNVEV (reference sequence). This CDR3 has 15 residues.